Listed below are T cell receptor beta chains from one sample, sequenced in a study of beta chain features in type 1 diabetes. Assay used: immunoSEQ multiplex PCR; TCRdb lists only in-frame clones, some missing. The repertoire holds approximately 270,000 clones, with roughly 13% as singletons. Source material: naive CD4+ T cells from blood. These receptors all come from a man younger than 45 with type 1 diabetes. CDR3s include the opening cysteine and the closing phenylalanine or tryptophan. D genes are given only for firm matches. Clone size is stated in some rows and not others, as once, few, many or a class when expanded.

V: TRBV21-1
D: -
J: TRBJ1-5
size: -
length: 15
DNA: TGTGCCAGCAGCGTCCTATCGCAAACCAATCAGCCCCAGCATTTT
CDR3: CASSVLSQTNQPQHF

V: TRBV19
D: TRBD1
J: TRBJ1-5
size: -
length: 14
DNA: TGTGCCAGTAGTTCGGACAGGGTGATCCAGCCCCAGCATTTT
CDR3: CASSSDRVIQPQHF

V: TRBV5-6
D: TRBD2
J: TRBJ2-5
size: once
length: 14
DNA: TGTGCCAGCAGCCCTGGACTAGCGGAAGAGACCCAGTACTTC
CDR3: CASSPGLAEETQYF

V: TRBV11-2
D: -
J: TRBJ1-2
size: -
length: 15
DNA: TGTGCCAGCAGCTTGCTAGCGACTCTTGGGTATGGCTACACCTTC
CDR3: CASSLLATLGYGYTF

V: TRBV7-3
D: TRBD2
J: TRBJ2-3
size: -
length: 16
DNA: TGTGCCAGCAGCTTAGGGCTAGCGGGGAGCACAGATACGCAGTATTTT
CDR3: CASSLGLAGSTDTQYF

V: TRBV28
D: -
J: TRBJ1-2
size: -
length: 16
DNA: TGTGCCAGCAGTCCCCGGCGACGGGATGTCAACTATGGCTACACCTTC
CDR3: CASSPRRRDVNYGYTF

V: TRBV7-9
D: -
J: TRBJ2-3
size: -
length: 13
DNA: TGTGCCAGCAGCTACAGGGTGGCAGATACGCAGTATTTT
CDR3: CASSYRVADTQYF

V: TRBV10-3
D: -
J: TRBJ2-7
size: few
length: 12
DNA: TGTGCCATCAGCGGACAATCCTACGAGCAGTACTTC
CDR3: CAISGQSYEQYF

V: TRBV6-1
D: TRBD2
J: TRBJ2-2
size: -
length: 18
DNA: TGTGCCAGCAGTGGGACTAGCGGGAGGAGGCCCGGGGCCGGGGAGCTGTTTTTT
CDR3: CASSGTSGRRPGAGELFF

V: TRBV5-4
D: -
J: TRBJ2-2
size: few
length: 13
DNA: TGTGCCAGCAGCGTACAGGACACCGGGGAGCTGTTTTTT
CDR3: CASSVQDTGELFF

V: TRBV11-3
D: TRBD1
J: TRBJ2-1
size: few
length: 14
DNA: TGTGCCAGCAGCCCGCCGGGACAGGGCGGTGAGCAGTTCTTC
CDR3: CASSPPGQGGEQFF